The 29 T cell receptor beta chains listed next were all sequenced from one sample in a study of blood T cell repertoires in COVID-19. TCRdb's copy holds only in-frame clones and misses some; the assay was immunoSEQ multiplex PCR. Among nearly 90,000 clones listed, 60% to 80% were seen once. The sequenced sample consisted of peripheral blood. These receptors were taken from a woman of 80 years or more with acute or convalescent COVID-19.

In DNA form, the CDR3 reads TGTGCCTGGGATAGAGGTGGGACTGAAGCTTTCTTT. Protein: CAWDRGGTEAFF. This rearrangement joins TRBV30 to TRBJ1-1; the D is unclear. The germline V gene has CDR1 GTSNPN and CDR2 SVGIG (reference sequence). This CDR3 is built from 12 residues. The V gene lost 5 bases and the J gene lost 5 bases, with 12 bases spanning the gap.

The chain recombines TRBV2 with TRBJ1-2; D unresolved. Germline lookup yields CDR1 SNHLY and CDR2 FYNNEI. Trimming took off 6 bases at V and 4 bases at J, with 6 bases between the two ends. This CDR3 spans 11 amino acids. The CDR3 DNA reads as TGTGCCAGCAGATCATTCTATGGCTACACCTTC. This codes for CASRSFYGYTF.

The chain combines TRBV27 with TRBJ1-2; perhaps TRBD1 as D (5 bases). Trimming removed 6 bases at V and 5 bases at J, with 16 bases between. CDR1 MNHEY and CDR2 SMNVEV come from the germline V gene (reference sequence). This CDR3 has 14 residues. The CDR3 DNA reads TGTGCCAGCAGCCTTACCCGGGGGTCGTATGGCTACACCTTC. This gives the protein CASSLTRGSYGYTF.

The chain joins TRBV5-1 to TRBJ2-3; 15 nucleotides align to TRBD2. Trimming took 0 bases from V and 6 from J; bases not matched to a gene: 2. This CDR3 is built from 16 residues. Germline lookup yields CDR1 SGHRS and CDR2 YFSETQ. The CDR3 region is CASSLGTSGGADTQYF. The CDR3 DNA sequence: TGCGCCAGCAGCTTGGGGACTAGCGGGGGGGCGGATACGCAGTATTTT.

This sequence joins TRBV6-6 and TRBJ2-7; TRBD1 matches at 8 bases. CDR1 and CDR2 (germline): MNHNY, SVGAGI (reference sequence). This CDR3 is 14 amino acids long. The V and J ends lost 5 bases and 3 bases, in that order; junction bases with no gene match: 6. CDR3 sequence reads: CASSTQGEFYEQYF. The CDR3, as DNA: TGTGCCAGCAGTACACAGGGGGAATTCTACGAGCAGTACTTC.

The chain links TRBV6-2 or TRBV6-3 to TRBJ2-1; 7 bases align to TRBD1. CDR3 size: 17 residues. Per germline, CDR1 MNHEY and CDR2 SVGEGT. J was trimmed by 4 bases and V by 6 bases; bases with no gene match: 15. The CDR3 region has the DNA TGTGCCAGCAGCAGCGACCGGGACAGCGGATGGTACAATGAGCAGTTCTTC. It encodes CASSSDRDSGWYNEQFF.

The genes are TRBV12-3 or TRBV12-4 and TRBJ1-5, with D possibly matching TRBD1 (5 bases). V dropped 6 bases and J dropped 5 bases, with 11 bases sitting between them. The CDR3 runs 13 residues. As DNA, the CDR3 is TGTGCCAGCAGCGGGGGTGAGGATCAGCCCCAGCATTTT. Its protein product is CASSGGEDQPQHF.

J is TRBJ1-3 and V is TRBV9, with TRBD1 matching 8 bases. After removal of 4 bases from V and 2 bases from J, the junction contained 5 bases not matched to a gene. The length of the CDR3 is 15 residues. Germline lookup yields CDR1 SGDLS and CDR2 YYNGEE. The CDR3 DNA sequence: TGTGCCAGCAGCCAAGGGACAGGTACTGGAAACACCATATATTTT. This translates into CASSQGTGTGNTIYF.

This sequence joins TRBV11-3 and TRBJ2-3; the D is unclear. Trimming pared 3 bases from V and 6 bases from J, leaving 10 bases between. The length of the CDR3 is 13 residues. CDR1 is SGHNT and CDR2 is YENEEA in the germline V gene. The CDR3 is CASSFNDWDTQYF. For the CDR3, the DNA is TGTGCCAGCAGCTTCAATGACTGGGATACGCAGTATTTT.

CDR3 in amino acids: CASSRQGSDTQYF. CDR3 nucleotides: TGTGCCAGCAGCAGACAGGGGTCAGATACGCAGTATTTT. The chain uses TRBV7-8 and TRBJ2-3, with TRBD1 matching 8 bases. This CDR3 is 13 amino acids long. Germline CDR1 is SGHVS and CDR2 is FQNEAQ. V trimming: 5 bases; J trimming: 4 bases; junction bases outside the gene matches: 2.

The chain combines TRBV6-6 with TRBJ2-1; 10 bases are a match to TRBD2. This CDR3 contains 14 residues. Germline values: CDR1 MNHNY, CDR2 SVGAGI (reference sequence). With V trimmed by 3 bases and J by 4 bases, 0 bases remained unmatched. The CDR3 here is CASSYSGGYNEQFF. In nucleotides, the CDR3 is TGTGCCAGCAGTTATAGCGGGGGGTACAATGAGCAGTTCTTC.

The rearrangement links TRBV5-4 to TRBJ2-7, with 13 bases matching TRBD2. The CDR3 is 16 residues long. Looked up from germline, CDR1 is SGHNT and CDR2 is YYREEE (reference sequence). Trimming removed 4 bases from V and 3 bases from J; junction bases left unmatched: 7. The CDR3 nucleotides are TGTGCCAGCAGCCCCGAGACTAGCGGGGGGTTCTACGAGCAGTACTTC. It encodes CASSPETSGGFYEQYF.

This clone came up once. V is TRBV5-1 and J is TRBJ1-4, with TRBD1 as a possible D gene (5 bases). CDR1 is SGHRS, CDR2 YFSETQ, per germline. V gave up 4 bases and J gave up 5 bases, with 12 bases separating them. The CDR3 extends over 14 amino acids. This CDR3 is CASSKTAGNEKLFF. Here the CDR3 DNA reads TGCGCCAGCAGCAAGACAGCGGGGAATGAAAAACTGTTTTTT.

A few counts support this clone. The V call is TRBV7-9, the J call TRBJ2-7; D unresolved. The CDR3 covers 15 residues. The V gene's germline CDR1 is SEHNR and CDR2 FQNEAQ (reference sequence). Trimming pared 3 bases from V and 0 bases from J, leaving 12 bases between. In nucleotides, the CDR3 is TGTGCCAGCAGCTTGGGCAGTACCCTCTCCTACGAGCAGTACTTC. Translated: CASSLGSTLSYEQYF.

In this sample, this clone turned up many times. V and J are TRBV19 and TRBJ1-1; 10 bases map to TRBD1. CDR3 size: 16 residues. V was clipped by 6 bases and J by 5 bases; unmatched bases: 12. Germline V gives CDR1 LNHDA, CDR2 SQIVND (reference sequence). CDR3 loop: CASRPGQGGRSTEAFF. CDR3 coding DNA: TGTGCCAGTAGACCTGGACAGGGGGGCCGTAGTACTGAAGCTTTCTTT.

The chain uses TRBV5-1 and TRBJ1-1; D is possibly TRBD1 (6 bases). The CDR3 runs 14 residues. Per germline, CDR1 SGHRS and CDR2 YFSETQ. With 2 bases removed from V and 6 bases from J, the gap between germline ends came to 14 bases. This chain's CDR3 is CASSFEQGGSEAFF. DNA for the CDR3: TGCGCCAGCAGCTTTGAACAGGGAGGGTCTGAAGCTTTCTTT.

The chain has TRBV28 and TRBJ1-4; a possible D gene is TRBD1 (5 bases). Per the germline V gene, CDR1 is MDHEN and CDR2 is SYDVKM. There are 14 residues in the CDR3. V lost 2 bases and J 7 bases, leaving 11 bases between the germline ends. CDR3 in DNA: TGTGCCAGCAGTTTACGCAGCGGGGGTGAAAAACTGTTTTTT. This translates into CASSLRSGGEKLFF.

This clone occurred a few times. V gene TRBV2 combines with J gene TRBJ1-2; 11 nucleotides match TRBD1. CDR1 and CDR2 from the germline V gene are SNHLY and FYNNEI. The CDR3 is 16 amino acids. The V segment lost 6 bases and the J segment 4 bases; nucleotides outside the gene matches: 10. The CDR3 DNA reads as TGTGCCAGCAGGGGACAGGGGGGACTTCGAGGCTATGGCTACACCTTC. Translating gives CASRGQGGLRGYGYTF.

The rearrangement joins TRBV30 to TRBJ2-3; tentatively, D is TRBD2 (7 bases). The CDR3 is 15 amino acids. Looked up from germline, CDR1 is GTSNPN and CDR2 is SVGIG (reference sequence). V was clipped by 0 bases and J by 0 bases, with 10 bases between them. The DNA for the CDR3 is TGTGCCTGGAGTGTCGGGGGGCCGAGCACAGATACGCAGTATTTT. Protein: CAWSVGGPSTDTQYF.

The chain recombines TRBV5-5 with TRBJ1-1; a weak D match, TRBD1 (5 bases). This CDR3 has 15 amino acids. Germline V gives CDR1 SGHKS, CDR2 YYEKEE (reference sequence). Trimming stripped 1 base from V and 1 base from J, with 11 bases between. CDR3 DNA sequence: TGTGCCAGCAGCTTGTGGTACAGGTCGAACACTGAAGCTTTCTTT. It codes for CASSLWYRSNTEAFF.

The gene calls are TRBV3-1 (or the pseudogene TRBV3-2) and TRBJ2-1, with D possibly matching TRBD2 (6 bases). CDR1 LGHDT and CDR2 YNNKEL come from the germline V gene (reference sequence). The CDR3 loop spans 21 amino acids. V was clipped by 0 bases and J by 7 bases, with 31 bases between them. The CDR3 DNA reads TGTGCCAGCAGCCAAGATGGAGGGCTACCTAAGAGGTCGATGGGAAAAAATGAGCAGTTCTTC. Protein: CASSQDGGLPKRSMGKNEQFF.

This clone is a singleton in its sample. The chain has TRBV5-1 and TRBJ2-3; no definite D call. CDR3 length equals 14 residues. V gave up 0 bases and J gave up 0 bases, with 5 bases separating them. Per the germline V gene, CDR1 is SGHRS and CDR2 is YFSETQ. The CDR3 DNA reads as TGCGCCAGCAGCTTGGCCCCTAGCACAGATACGCAGTATTTT. Translating it yields CASSLAPSTDTQYF.

The chain joins TRBV4-1 to TRBJ2-7; 8 nucleotides align to TRBD1. Losses at the gene ends were 3 bases for V and 3 bases for J; bases not matched to a gene: 7. There are 15 residues in the CDR3. Germline loops: CDR1 MGHRA, CDR2 YSYEKL. CDR3 protein: CASSQDPGQVYEQYF. CDR3 coding DNA: TGCGCCAGCAGCCAGGACCCGGGACAGGTCTACGAGCAGTACTTC.

The rearrangement links TRBV7-9 to TRBJ1-4, with D tentatively TRBD1 (5 bases). CDR1 and CDR2 from the germline V gene are SEHNR and FQNEAQ (reference sequence). V lost 1 base and J lost 2, with 8 bases in between. This CDR3 has 15 amino acids. In nucleotides, the CDR3 is TGTGCCAGCAGCTTAGTCCCAGGGACTAATGAAAAACTGTTTTTT. Amino acids: CASSLVPGTNEKLFF.

Comment on this clone: An end of the junction does not agree with germline; a read error may underlie this. The chain carries TRBV14 and TRBJ2-5; weak D call: TRBD2 (5 bases). The CDR3 is 13 amino acids. CDR1 is SGHDN and CDR2 is FVKESK in the germline V gene. Here the CDR3 reads CASSETREESQYF. In nucleotides, the CDR3 is TGTGCCAGCAGCGAAACTAGGGAAGAGAGCCAGTACTTC.

The count of this clone is one. The chain carries TRBV18 and TRBJ1-1; 7 bases are a match to TRBD1. With V trimmed by 3 bases and J by 1 base, 2 bases remained unmatched. Per germline, CDR1 KGHSH and CDR2 LQKENI. This CDR3 has 14 residues. The CDR3 DNA reads TGTGCCAGCTCACCCGGGACAGCGAACACTGAAGCTTTCTTT. Its protein product is CASSPGTANTEAFF.

The chain combines TRBV19 with TRBJ2-1, with 10 bases aligning to TRBD2. The CDR3 totals 15 residues. In germline, CDR1 is LNHDA, CDR2 SQIVND (reference sequence). J gave up 4 bases and V 4 bases, and 4 bases lay outside the gene matches. This CDR3 is CASSSLAGDYNEQFF. CDR3 sequence (DNA): TGTGCCAGTAGTAGCCTAGCGGGGGATTACAATGAGCAGTTCTTC. The variable domain in full, completed from reference TRBV19 and TRBJ2-1, reads DGGITQSPKYLFRKEGQNVTLSCEQNLNHDAMYWYRQDPGQGLRLIYYSQIVNDFQKGDIAEGYSVSREKKESFPLTVTSAQKNPTAFYLCASSSLAGDYNEQFFGPGTRLTVL.

V usage is TRBV5-1 and J usage is TRBJ1-1; TRBD1 matches 9 bases. Germline CDR1 reads SGHRS; CDR2 reads YFSETQ. Trimming cost V 4 bases and J 0 bases; bases outside gene matches: 10. CDR3 length: 17 amino acids. For the CDR3, the DNA is TGCGCCAGCAGCGCCTTCGGGGACAGGGCTGTGAACACTGAAGCTTTCTTT. This sequence encodes CASSAFGDRAVNTEAFF.

The chain links TRBV5-1 to TRBJ2-7, with 12 bases matching TRBD2. Per the germline V gene, CDR1 is SGHRS and CDR2 is YFSETQ. This CDR3 has 16 residues. V dropped 3 bases and J dropped 4; count of bases not matched to a gene: 8. CDR3 DNA sequence: TGCGCCAGCAGCTGGACGTGGACTAGCGGGGATTACGAGCAGTACTTC. Protein product: CASSWTWTSGDYEQYF.